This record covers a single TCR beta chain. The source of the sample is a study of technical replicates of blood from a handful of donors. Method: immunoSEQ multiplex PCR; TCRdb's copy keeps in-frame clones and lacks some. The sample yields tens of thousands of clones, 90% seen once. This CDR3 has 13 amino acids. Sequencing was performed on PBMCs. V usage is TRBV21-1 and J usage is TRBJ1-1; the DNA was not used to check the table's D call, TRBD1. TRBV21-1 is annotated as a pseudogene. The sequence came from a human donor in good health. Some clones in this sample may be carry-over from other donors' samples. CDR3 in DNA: TGTGCCAGCAGCTTTACAGGGATCACTGAAGCTTTCTTT. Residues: CASSFTGITEAFF.